This TCR beta chain was recovered during a study of tumor-infiltrating lymphocytes in primary liver carcinoma. Study-level background: Patients were both men and women, whose ages ran from 30 to 69 years. Points from the study as a whole: Reduced overlap was seen in tumor-adjacent and tumor-blood pairs versus tumor region pairs. Top clones occupying all five tumor regions numbered only about 7-24%.

Germline loops: CDR1 SGHRS, CDR2 YFSETQ. The CDR3 length is 15 residues. Deletions cut 4 bases from V and 5 bases from J, with 16 bases between. The template, approximately 500 ng total RNA, yielded TCR beta cDNA made with a constant-region primer. Employing slightly modified ARM-PCR, three nested multiplex PCR rounds were run, and these gave rise to the TCR beta libraries. TRBV1-TRBV30 forward primers and a C-beta reverse primer were used in the first two PCR rounds, which each ran for about 10 cycles. TCRdb reprocessed the multiplex PCR reads via MiXCR and lists one record per CDR3 protein. The data hold about 54,000 distinct CDR3 sequences, with around 79% observed a single time. Notes on this clonotype: The antigen is not known.

Starting material for RNA and DNA co-extraction consisted of about 19-32 mg of unsorted bulk tissue. The study enrolled treatment-naive patients with chronic HBV infection. This sequence originates from a man aged 35 to 55 with primary liver carcinoma and hepatitis B virus infection. Material: liver tumor tissue from sampling region 2. Subset in this sample: tumor region T2, inferior pole. The chain couples TRBV5-1 to TRBJ2-1; possible D gene TRBD2, 5 bases. As DNA, the CDR3 is TGCGCCAGCAGCCCCACTAGGTCAGTAAACAATGAGCAGTTCTTC. This codes for CASSPTRSVNNEQFF.